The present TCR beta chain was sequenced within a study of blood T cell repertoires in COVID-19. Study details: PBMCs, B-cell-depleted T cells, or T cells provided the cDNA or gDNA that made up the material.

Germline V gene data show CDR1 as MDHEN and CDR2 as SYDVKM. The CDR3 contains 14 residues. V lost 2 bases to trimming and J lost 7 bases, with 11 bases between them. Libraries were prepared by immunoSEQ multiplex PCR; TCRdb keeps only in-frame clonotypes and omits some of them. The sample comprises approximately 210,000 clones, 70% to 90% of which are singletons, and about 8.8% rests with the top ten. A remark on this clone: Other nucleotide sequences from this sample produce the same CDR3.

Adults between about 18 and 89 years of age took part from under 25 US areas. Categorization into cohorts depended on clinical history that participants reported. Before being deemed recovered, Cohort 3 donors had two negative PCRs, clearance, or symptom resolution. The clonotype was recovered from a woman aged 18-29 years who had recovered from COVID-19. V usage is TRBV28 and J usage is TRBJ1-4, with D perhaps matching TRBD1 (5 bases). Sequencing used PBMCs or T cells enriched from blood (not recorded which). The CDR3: CASSLPGGGEKLFF. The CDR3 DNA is TGTGCCAGCAGTTTACCCGGCGGGGGTGAAAAACTGTTTTTT.